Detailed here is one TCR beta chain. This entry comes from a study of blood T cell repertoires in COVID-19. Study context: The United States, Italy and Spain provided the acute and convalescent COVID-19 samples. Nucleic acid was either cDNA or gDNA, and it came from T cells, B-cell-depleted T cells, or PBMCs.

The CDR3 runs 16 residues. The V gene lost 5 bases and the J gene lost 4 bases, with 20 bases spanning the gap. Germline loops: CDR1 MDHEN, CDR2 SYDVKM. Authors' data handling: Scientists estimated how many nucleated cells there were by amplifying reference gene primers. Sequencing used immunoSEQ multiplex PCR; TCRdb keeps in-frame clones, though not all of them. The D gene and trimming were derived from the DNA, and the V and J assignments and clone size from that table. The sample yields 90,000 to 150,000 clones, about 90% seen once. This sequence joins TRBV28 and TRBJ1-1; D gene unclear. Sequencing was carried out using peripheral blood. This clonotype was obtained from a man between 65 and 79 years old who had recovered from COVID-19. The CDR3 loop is CASSPFQRPQTTEAFF. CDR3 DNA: TGTGCCAGCAGTCCCTTTCAGCGCCCTCAGACCACTGAAGCTTTCTTT.